The 25 T cell receptor beta chains below were found in one sample sequenced in a study of blood T cell repertoires in COVID-19. TCRdb's table, derived via immunoSEQ multiplex PCR, lists solely in-frame clones and lacks some. The sample consists of about 420,000 clones, 70% to 90% of them appearing once. Sequencing was carried out using peripheral blood. Receptor source: a man between 18 and 35 years old with COVID-19, enrolled during active disease.

The V and J genes are TRBV2 and TRBJ2-1; 7 bases are a match to TRBD2. J lost 0 bases, V lost 1 base, and 3 bases had no gene match. CDR3 length: 16 residues. Germline CDR1 is SNHLY and CDR2 is FYNNEI. Here the CDR3 DNA reads TGTGCCAGCAGTGAAGGGCTAGCGGACTCCTACAATGAGCAGTTCTTC. Translated: CASSEGLADSYNEQFF.

The rearrangement links TRBV29-1 to TRBJ2-1; D not certain. Trimming removed 2 bases at V and 8 bases at J, with 16 bases between. The CDR3 consists of 14 residues. The germline V gene encodes CDR1 SQVTM and CDR2 ANQGSEA. The CDR3 DNA reads TGCAGCGTTGAAACTTTGGGCCAGGTCCATGAGCAGTTCTTC. Amino acids: CSVETLGQVHEQFF.

The CDR3: CSASLGGKNEQFF. In DNA form, the CDR3 reads TGCAGTGCTAGTCTTGGCGGAAAAAATGAGCAGTTCTTC. The chain carries TRBV20-1 and TRBJ2-1; no clear D. CDR1 and CDR2 from the germline V gene are DFQATT and SNEGSKA (reference sequence). CDR3 length: 13 residues. Trimming pared 3 bases from V and 7 bases from J, leaving 13 bases between.

This clone was detected a few times. V usage is TRBV7-9 and J usage is TRBJ1-4, with D possibly being TRBD1 (6 bases). The CDR3 is 11 residues long. Deletions cut 5 bases from V and 14 bases from J, with 12 bases between. CDR1 is SEHNR and CDR2 is FQNEAQ in the germline V gene (reference sequence). Written as DNA, the CDR3 is TGTGCCAGCAGCCTAGGCGGGGGCCTGTTTTTT. This sequence encodes CASSLGGGLFF.

CDR3 nucleotides: TGTGCCAGCTCACCACCTGACCTCGGGTCCTCCTACGAGCAGTACTTC. It codes for CASSPPDLGSSYEQYF. The chain combines TRBV18 with TRBJ2-7, with no clear D. The CDR3 consists of 16 residues. Trimming took 0 bases from V and 0 from J, leaving 12 bases between them. The germline V gene encodes CDR1 KGHSH and CDR2 LQKENI.

The chain links TRBV25-1 to TRBJ2-5; TRBD2 aligns across 7 bases. Per germline, CDR1 MGHDK and CDR2 SYGVNS. Germline trimming cut 3 bases from V and 3 bases from J; bases unmatched to any gene: 4. This CDR3 contains 14 residues. In DNA, the CDR3 is TGTGCCAGCAGTGACCTAGCGGATAAAGAGACCCAGTACTTC. It yields the protein CASSDLADKETQYF.

On this clone: The junction and the germline gene differ at one end; a read error may be behind it. This CDR3 is also generated by other DNA sequences in the sample. CDR3 loop: CASSDLGGELFF. CDR3 DNA: TGTGCCAGCAGTGACTTGGGCGGGGAGCTATTTTTT. V is TRBV3-1 (or the pseudogene TRBV3-2) and J is TRBJ2-2; possible D gene TRBD2, 6 bases. Germline CDR1 and CDR2: LGHDT and YNNKEL (reference sequence). CDR3 length equals 12 residues.

V gene TRBV3-1 (or the pseudogene TRBV3-2) combines with J gene TRBJ2-1; the D gene is possibly TRBD2 (7 bases). The germline V and J ends were trimmed by 4 bases and 9 bases, with 19 bases remaining between them. CDR3 length: 15 residues. Germline loops: CDR1 LGHDT, CDR2 YNNKEL (reference sequence). CDR3 in DNA: TGTGCCAGCAGCCGCGAGTTGGCGGGGGCAGGTGAGCAGTTCTTC. This sequence encodes CASSRELAGAGEQFF.

The rearrangement uses TRBV7-3 and TRBJ2-2; 10 nucleotides line up with TRBD1. The CDR3 length is 16 residues. Trimming took 4 bases from V and 5 from J; bases not matched to a gene: 7. From germline, CDR1 is SGHTA and CDR2 FQGTGA. In DNA, the CDR3 is TGTGCCAGCAGCTCTGCGACAGGGGGCTTGACCGGGGAGCTGTTTTTT. Protein: CASSSATGGLTGELFF. The whole variable domain, remainder taken from reference TRBV7-3 and TRBJ2-2, is GAGVSQTPSNKVTEKGKYVELRCDPISGHTALYWYRQSLGQGPEFLIYFQGTGAADDSGLPNDRFFAVRPEGSVSTLKIQRTERGDSAVYLCASSSATGGLTGELFFGEGSRLTVL.

The V call is TRBV28, the J call TRBJ1-1, with no clear D. Germline lookup yields CDR1 MDHEN and CDR2 SYDVKM. This CDR3 region has 12 residues. Trimming shortened V by 7 bases and J by 7 bases, and 13 bases separated the two germline ends. DNA of the CDR3: TGTGCCAGCACTCTATACCCAAGTGAAGCTTTCTTT. It encodes CASTLYPSEAFF. Combining the CDR3 with reference TRBV28 and TRBJ1-1 gives the whole variable domain DVKVTQSSRYLVKRTGEKVFLECVQDMDHENMFWYRQDPGLGLRLIYFSYDVKMKEKGDIPEGYSVSREKKERFSLILESASTNQTSMYLCASTLYPSEAFFGQGTRLTVV.

The chain has TRBV29-1 and TRBJ2-1; tentative D call: TRBD2 (5 bases). The V gene's germline CDR1 is SQVTM and CDR2 ANQGSEA. V gave up 7 bases and J gave up 6 bases, with 10 bases separating them. There are 11 residues in the CDR3. CDR3 nucleotides: TGCAGCGCCTACAGCGGCAATGAGCAGTTCTTC. It translates to CSAYSGNEQFF.

The rearrangement joins TRBV30 to TRBJ1-5; 9 bases agree with TRBD1. The germline CDR1 and CDR2 sequences are GTSNPN and SVGIG (reference sequence). V was pared by 3 bases and J by 3 bases, with 12 bases of the junction left unmatched. This CDR3 spans 17 amino acids. The CDR3 DNA sequence: TGTGCCTGGAGCAGGGACAGGGAGACCCCCCACAATCAGCCCCAGCATTTT. Translated, it gives CAWSRDRETPHNQPQHF.

J is TRBJ1-1 and V is TRBV6-5; D is unclear. V gave up 6 bases and J gave up 1 base, with 9 bases separating them. The CDR3 spans 13 residues. Germline-derived CDR1 and CDR2 are MNHEY and SVGAGI. CDR3 sequence reads: CASSASENTEAFF. CDR3 DNA sequence: TGTGCCAGCAGCGCTAGTGAGAACACTGAAGCTTTCTTT.

This chain connects TRBV9 to TRBJ2-3; D not certain. V lost 0 bases and J lost 6, with 8 bases in between. Germline lookup yields CDR1 SGDLS and CDR2 YYNGEE. There are 13 residues in the CDR3. DNA of the CDR3: TGTGCCAGCAGCGTAGGGTGGCGGGATACGCAGTATTTT. Its protein product is CASSVGWRDTQYF.

The chain joins TRBV15 to TRBJ2-2, with TRBD2 matching 9 bases. Germline V gene data show CDR1 as LNHNV and CDR2 as YYDKDF (reference sequence). The CDR3 is 15 residues long. Trimming removed 9 bases from V and 6 bases from J; junction bases left unmatched: 11. Here the CDR3 reads CATHLSGGSAGELFF. Here the CDR3 DNA reads TGTGCCACGCATTTAAGCGGGGGGTCGGCCGGGGAGCTGTTTTTT.

The chain carries TRBV28 and TRBJ1-1; D unclear. The CDR3 length is 14 residues. The germline V gene has CDR1 MDHEN and CDR2 SYDVKM. V lost 2 bases and J lost 0, with 7 bases in between. The CDR3 sequence: CASSLHSMNTEAFF. The CDR3 DNA reads as TGTGCCAGCAGTTTACATTCAATGAACACTGAAGCTTTCTTT.

The chain links TRBV11-3 to TRBJ2-1; 15 nucleotides agree with TRBD2. The CDR3 is 18 amino acids. Germline V gene data show CDR1 as SGHNT and CDR2 as YENEEA. Trimming took 2 bases from V and 15 from J; bases not matched to a gene: 17. The CDR3 loop is CASSLSRWAGGLAGGLFF. In nucleotides, the CDR3 is TGTGCCAGCAGCTTATCGCGCTGGGCAGGGGGACTAGCGGGAGGTTTGTTCTTC.

The rearrangement joins TRBV7-3 to TRBJ2-1, with D maybe TRBD1 (6 bases). Germline-derived CDR1 and CDR2 are SGHTA and FQGTGA. The CDR3 runs 16 residues. Trimming took 2 bases from V and 10 from J, leaving 21 bases between them. This chain's CDR3 is CASSLSLERRGKEQFF. In DNA, the CDR3 is TGTGCCAGCAGCTTATCGTTAGAACGTAGGGGGAAGGAGCAGTTCTTC. Supplemented by reference TRBV7-3 and TRBJ2-1, the full variable domain reads GAGVSQTPSNKVTEKGKYVELRCDPISGHTALYWYRQSLGQGPEFLIYFQGTGAADDSGLPNDRFFAVRPEGSVSTLKIQRTERGDSAVYLCASSLSLERRGKEQFFGPGTRLTVL.

The chain carries TRBV2 and TRBJ1-6, with TRBD1 as a possible D gene (5 bases). The V end lost 6 bases, the J end lost 11 bases, and 14 bases lay between the germline ends. CDR3 size: 13 residues. The germline CDR1 and CDR2 sequences are SNHLY and FYNNEI. Here the CDR3 reads CASRGPGLPPLHF. As DNA, the CDR3 is TGTGCCAGCAGGGGGCCCGGTCTCCCACCCCTCCACTTT.

The genes are TRBV23-1 and TRBJ2-1; 7 bases agree with TRBD2. TRBV23-1 is an open reading frame whose function is uncertain. Germline trimming cut 1 base from V and 4 bases from J; bases unmatched to any gene: 7. The CDR3 covers 16 residues. CDR3 residues: CASSQWGLAEYNEQFF. The CDR3 DNA sequence: TGCGCCAGCAGTCAATGGGGCCTAGCGGAATACAATGAGCAGTTCTTC.

In regard to this clone: In the same sample, other DNA sequences code for this CDR3. The V call is TRBV20-1, the J call TRBJ2-7; D not resolved. In germline, CDR1 is DFQATT, CDR2 SNEGSKA (reference sequence). The CDR3 spans 11 residues. V shed 0 bases and J shed 3 bases, with 3 bases lying between them. The CDR3 DNA reads TGCAGTGCTAGAGACGGCTACGAGCAGTACTTC. Translated: CSARDGYEQYF.

The chain has TRBV4-1 and TRBJ2-5; a weak D match, TRBD1 (6 bases). Germline CDR1 reads MGHRA; CDR2 reads YSYEKL. Trimming took off 1 base at V and 4 bases at J, with 10 bases between the two ends. The CDR3 is made up of 14 amino acids. This chain's CDR3 is CASSQGARGETQYF. In DNA form, the CDR3 reads TGCGCCAGCAGCCAAGGGGCCAGGGGAGAGACCCAGTACTTC.

The chain has TRBV9 and TRBJ2-1, with TRBD2 as a possible D gene (6 bases). V gave up 0 bases and J gave up 12 bases, with 10 bases separating them. Germline lookup yields CDR1 SGDLS and CDR2 YYNGEE. This CDR3 has 12 amino acids. CDR3 bases: TGTGCCAGCAGCGTAGAGTTTAGCGGGCAGTTCTTC. It is translated as CASSVEFSGQFF.

The V gene is TRBV18, the J gene TRBJ2-7; perhaps TRBD2 as D (5 bases). CDR1 is KGHSH and CDR2 is LQKENI in the germline V gene. V dropped 5 bases and J dropped 2 bases, with 13 bases sitting between them. The CDR3 loop spans 14 amino acids. The CDR3 region has the DNA TGTGCCAGCTCAGAGAGGGTAGGCCCCTACGAGCAGTACTTC. This translates into CASSERVGPYEQYF.

This rearrangement joins TRBV24-1 to TRBJ2-3; 7 bases align to TRBD1. V gave up 3 bases and J gave up 1 base; unmatched junction bases: 6. The CDR3 sequence is 16 residues long. Germline V lookup: CDR1 KGHDR, CDR2 SFDVKD. The CDR3 nucleotides read TGTGCCACCAGTGATCCAAACAGGGGTGGCACAGATACGCAGTATTTT. Translation gives CATSDPNRGGTDTQYF.